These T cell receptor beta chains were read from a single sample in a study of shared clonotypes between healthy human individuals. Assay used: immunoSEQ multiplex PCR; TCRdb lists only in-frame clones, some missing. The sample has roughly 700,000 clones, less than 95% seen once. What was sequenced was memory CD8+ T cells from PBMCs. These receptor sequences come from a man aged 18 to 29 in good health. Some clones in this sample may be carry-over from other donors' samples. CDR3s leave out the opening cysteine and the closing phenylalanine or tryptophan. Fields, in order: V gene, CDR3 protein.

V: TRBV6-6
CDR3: ASSYSGRNTEAF

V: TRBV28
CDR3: ASSRRGGLTYEQY

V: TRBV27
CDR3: ASSTSGRGANTIY

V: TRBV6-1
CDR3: ATTMPRQTSYGYT

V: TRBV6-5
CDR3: ASSNGHTLQDTQY

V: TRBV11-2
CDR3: ASSLWVAGGTGELF

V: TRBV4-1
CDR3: ASSLYHPSSYEQY

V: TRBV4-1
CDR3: ASSQGLRETQY

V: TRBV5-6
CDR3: ASSLAWGTDTQY

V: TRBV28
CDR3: ASSRGTRIDGGTDTQY

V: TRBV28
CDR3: ASSLKVAAFRTASSYNEQF

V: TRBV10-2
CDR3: ASSELWGEKLF

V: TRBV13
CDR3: ASSSRGMGYNEQF

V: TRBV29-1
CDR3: SVETGRGGYT

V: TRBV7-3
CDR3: ASSAGGLRGNEQF

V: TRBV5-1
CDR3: ASSLSWRGKDYGYT

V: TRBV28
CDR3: ASSQEDAYEQY

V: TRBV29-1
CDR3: SALDRGSNTIY

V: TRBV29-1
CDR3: SVSGTLGYEQY

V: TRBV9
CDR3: ASSASRGSIPSGNTIY

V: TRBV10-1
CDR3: ASSPTGTNTGELF

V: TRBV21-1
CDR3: ANTIFEGILSTDTQY

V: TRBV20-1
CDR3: SAWDGEAF

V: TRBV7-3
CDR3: ASSLGPSSGYTDTQY

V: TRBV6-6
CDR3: ASSYGAGLQETQY

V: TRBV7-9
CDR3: ASSLASTGVVFGELF

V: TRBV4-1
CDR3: ASSRTSSYEQY

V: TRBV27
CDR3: ASSLRAGYEQY

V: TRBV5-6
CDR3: ASSLIGSVIEAQH

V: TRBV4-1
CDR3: ASSPGLGYEQY

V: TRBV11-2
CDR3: ASSFPGNTEAF

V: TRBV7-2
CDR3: ASSFLVGAYEQY

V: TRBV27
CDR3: ASSFLGLEAETQY

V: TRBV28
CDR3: ASTPIGAGYGYT

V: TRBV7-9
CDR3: ASSPQRAKLVGSYEQY

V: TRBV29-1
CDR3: SVAAEETQY

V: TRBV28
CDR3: ASSLLGRNQPQH

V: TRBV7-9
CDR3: ASSRQGELDGYT

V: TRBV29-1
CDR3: SAQGAWTGASDEQF

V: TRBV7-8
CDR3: ASSSKRHLGDRIDSNQPQH

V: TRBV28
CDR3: ASRTTDTGPNYGYT

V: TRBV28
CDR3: ASSTTVANVLT

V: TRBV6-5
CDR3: ASSYKWPGYNEQF

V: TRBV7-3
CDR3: ASSLDFLETQY

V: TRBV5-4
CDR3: ASSLGQGLSYGYT

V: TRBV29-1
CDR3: SGQGQVRD

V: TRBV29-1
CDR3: SVVAGGVQETQY

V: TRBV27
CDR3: ASTPLGTGDSNYGYT

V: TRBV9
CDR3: ASRGDYNEQF

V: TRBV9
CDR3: ASSPRASSSGNTIY

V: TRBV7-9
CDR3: ASSDNDRGPNEKLF

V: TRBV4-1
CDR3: ASSQGPGQGSYEQY

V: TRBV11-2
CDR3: ASSRATSGRGYEQF

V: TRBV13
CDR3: ASSLGAYNEQF

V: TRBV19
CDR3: ASSYAGVSYNEQF

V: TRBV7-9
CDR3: ASSLGPPLQY

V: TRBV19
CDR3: ASSDRYQSNQPQH

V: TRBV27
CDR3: ASSWGTSGSHEQF

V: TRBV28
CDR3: ASSLVLLAVASYNEQF

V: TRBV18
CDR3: ASSPLPDRGTDTQY